This section outlines one TCR beta chain sequence together with its context. Its cognate antigen is unknown. V lost 6 bases to trimming and J lost 8 bases, with 23 bases between them. Per germline, CDR1 KGHSH and CDR2 LQKENI. The CDR3 is made up of 16 amino acids. This sample is part of a study of cytomegalovirus exposure and HLA in healthy donors. General study findings and limits: The sole available immune exposure information was CMV serostatus. A later analysis showed HLA-associated TCR beta chains outstripping equally common others in clonal expansion.

It was with 60 Vbeta and 13 Jbeta primers that the PCR ran. The repertoire was sequenced with immunoSEQ multiplex PCR; TCRdb's copy has only in-frame clones and lacks some. The table lists about 130,000 clones, roughly 84% of them singletons, with approximately 2.5% in the top ten. The gene calls are TRBV18 and TRBJ2-1, with D perhaps TRBD1 (7 bases). This receptor was taken from a man aged 50 to 59 in good health and CMV-seronegative. The sample consisted of PBMCs. In nucleotides, the CDR3 is TGTGCCAGCTCTGGTAACAGGGGCACTAGCAATGATGAGCAGTTCTTC. This translates into CASSGNRGTSNDEQFF.